This T cell receptor beta chain emerged from a study of graft-versus-host responses after intestinal transplantation. Study information: Anti-thymocyte globulin induction preceded roughly 3 years of tacrolimus and steroid maintenance in all recipients. Study findings and constraints: Peak circulating GvH clone levels tracked with early post-transplant HvG declines.

Turning to this clone: As yet, its antigen is unknown.

The table came from immunoSEQ multiplex PCR; TCRdb's copy has only in-frame clones and leaves some out. Among 60,000 or so clones listed, around nine tenths were seen once. The receptor was isolated from a human patient who received an intestinal transplant, so some T cells may come from the graft donor. The sample consisted of PBMCs, taken around 120 days after intestinal transplantation.

The CDR3 bases are TGTGCCAGCAGTAGACCCAGGGGGCCTGGGGCCAACGTCCTGACTTTC. Protein product: CASSRPRGPGANVLTF. The rearrangement joins TRBV28 to TRBJ2-6; 8 bases agree with TRBD1. The germline CDR1 and CDR2 sequences are MDHEN and SYDVKM. Unmatched junction bases numbered 5, after V lost 5 bases and J lost 2 bases. This CDR3 contains 16 residues.